One and the same sample provided the 32 T cell receptor beta chains below, sequenced in a study of cytomegalovirus exposure and HLA in healthy donors. It was with 60 Vbeta and 13 Jbeta primers that the PCR ran. The protocol was immunoSEQ multiplex PCR, while the TCRdb copy is restricted to in-frame clones and leaves out a portion. The table shows nearly 200,000 clones, with 75% to 80% occurring only once. The specimen was PBMCs. The receptors stem from a woman between 25 and 40 years old in good health and CMV-seropositive.

V is TRBV28 and J is TRBJ2-3, with D perhaps matching TRBD2 (6 bases). The germline CDR1 and CDR2 sequences are MDHEN and SYDVKM. The CDR3 totals 12 residues. Trimming took off 7 bases at V and 8 bases at J, with 13 bases between the two ends. CDR3 sequence (DNA): TGTGCCAGCACCTCGGAGGGCTGTACGCAGTATTTT. This translates into CASTSEGCTQYF. Full variable domain (outside the CDR3, taken from reference TRBV28 and TRBJ2-3): DVKVTQSSRYLVKRTGEKVFLECVQDMDHENMFWYRQDPGLGLRLIYFSYDVKMKEKGDIPEGYSVSREKKERFSLILESASTNQTSMYLCASTSEGCTQYFGPGTRLTVL.

The genes are TRBV29-1 and TRBJ2-5, with D hard to call. CDR1 is SQVTM and CDR2 is ANQGSEA in the germline V gene. V lost 2 bases and J lost 2, with 6 bases in between. The CDR3 has 12 amino acids. CDR3 DNA: TGCAGCGTTGAATATTTACAAGAGACCCAGTACTTC. It encodes CSVEYLQETQYF. The full variable domain, rest sourced from reference TRBV29-1 and TRBJ2-5, is SAVISQKPSRDICQRGTSLTIQCQVDSQVTMMFWYRQQPGQSLTLIATANQGSEATYESGFVIDKFPISRPNLTFSTLTVSNMSPEDSSIYLCSVEYLQETQYFGPGTRLLVL.

The rearrangement joins TRBV4-3 to TRBJ1-1; 7 bases map to TRBD1. This CDR3 has 15 residues. V shed 6 bases and J 1 base; nucleotides not matched to a gene: 8. Germline V gene lookup returns CDR1 LGHNA and CDR2 YSLEER. The DNA of the CDR3 is TGCGCCAGCAGTTTTTACGGACAGGCGAACACTGAAGCTTTCTTT. It translates to CASSFYGQANTEAFF.

The chain has TRBV7-9 and TRBJ2-1; D is possibly TRBD2 (5 bases). The CDR3 length is 16 residues. V lost 2 bases, J lost 4 bases, and 15 bases lay in between. Germline assignment: CDR1 SEHNR and CDR2 FQNEAQ (reference sequence). The CDR3 region is CASSLRRPGLYNEQFF. The CDR3 DNA sequence: TGTGCCAGCAGCTTAAGAAGACCCGGACTTTACAATGAGCAGTTCTTC.

The chain carries TRBV28 and TRBJ2-1; 7 bases are shared with TRBD2. The CDR3 runs to 14 residues. V lost 6 bases, J lost 2 bases, and 4 bases stayed unmatched. In germline, CDR1 is MDHEN, CDR2 SYDVKM. The CDR3 sequence: CASRGGPAYNEQFF. DNA of the CDR3: TGTGCCAGCAGGGGAGGGCCAGCCTACAATGAGCAGTTCTTC.

The J gene is TRBJ2-6, the V gene TRBV28; D is possibly TRBD2 (7 bases). In germline, CDR1 is MDHEN, CDR2 SYDVKM. Trimming pared 8 bases from V and 2 bases from J, leaving 13 bases between. The CDR3 is 15 amino acids. The DNA for the CDR3 is TGTGCCAGCCGTGGGGGGGCGGCTGGGGCCAACGTCCTGACTTTC. Amino acids: CASRGGAAGANVLTF.

The chain links TRBV9 to TRBJ2-7; TRBD1 matches 7 bases. CDR3 length: 14 residues. V lost 0 bases, J lost 2 bases, and 2 bases stayed unmatched. Germline CDR1 and CDR2: SGDLS and YYNGEE. CDR3 sequence (DNA): TGTGCCAGCAGCGTAGTTGACAGGGCCTACGAGCAGTACTTC. This codes for CASSVVDRAYEQYF.

V gene TRBV5-8 combines with J gene TRBJ1-5; D unresolved. The CDR3 has 15 residues. CDR1 and CDR2 (germline): SGHTS, YDEGEE. The germline V and J ends were trimmed by 0 bases and 3 bases, with 10 bases remaining between them. The CDR3 loop is CASSLASAPNQPQHF. Here the CDR3 DNA reads TGTGCCAGCAGCTTGGCTAGTGCCCCCAATCAGCCCCAGCATTTT.

CDR3 bases: TGCGCCAGCAGCTCCCAGGGTTGGGGAACTGAAGCTTTCTTT. The encoded protein is CASSSQGWGTEAFF. The chain has TRBV5-1 and TRBJ1-1; TRBD1 might be the D (5 bases). This CDR3 has 14 amino acids. Germline assignment: CDR1 SGHRS and CDR2 YFSETQ. V was cut by 3 bases and J by 5 bases, with 14 bases left in between.

J is TRBJ1-6 and V is TRBV5-4; 9 positions match TRBD1. The CDR3 is 16 residues long. V was clipped by 4 bases and J by 10 bases; unmatched bases: 12. Germline assignment: CDR1 SGHNT and CDR2 YYREEE (reference sequence). CDR3 loop: CASSGKGQGLLSPLHF. As DNA, the CDR3 is TGTGCCAGCAGCGGAAAGGGACAGGGCCTTTTATCACCCCTCCACTTT.

The V call is TRBV9, the J call TRBJ1-5, with TRBD1 matching over 9 bases. CDR1 and CDR2 (germline): SGDLS, YYNGEE. The J segment lost 7 bases and the V segment lost 3 bases, leaving 5 bases of the junction unmatched. The CDR3 has 14 amino acids. DNA for the CDR3: TGTGCCAGCAGCGCCGGACAGGGGCCCCAGCCCCAGCATTTT. Translated: CASSAGQGPQPQHF.

The gene calls are TRBV4-1 and TRBJ2-1; perhaps TRBD1 as D (6 bases). Germline values: CDR1 MGHRA, CDR2 YSYEKL. The CDR3 runs to 17 residues. V lost 3 bases, J lost 3 bases, and 18 bases lay in between. In DNA form, the CDR3 reads TGCGCCAGCAGCCACCGATCAACAGGGCGAGTCTACAATGAGCAGTTCTTC. Its translation is CASSHRSTGRVYNEQFF.

The rearrangement joins TRBV6-6 to TRBJ1-2; TRBD1 aligns across 7 bases. J gave up 6 bases and V 6 bases, and 7 bases lay outside the gene matches. This CDR3 is 13 amino acids long. The V gene's germline CDR1 is MNHNY and CDR2 SVGAGI (reference sequence). CDR3 region: CASSYLTGDGYTF. The DNA of the CDR3 is TGTGCCAGCAGCTACCTCACAGGGGATGGCTACACCTTC.

This clone was seen just once. The chain is built from TRBV6-7 and TRBJ1-5; the D is unclear. TRBV6-7 is designated an ORF whose function remains uncertain. This CDR3 is 14 amino acids long. V shed 0 bases and J shed 2 bases, with 5 bases lying between them. In nucleotides, the CDR3 is TGTGCCAGCAGTTACTCGCGCGGCAATCAGCCCCAGCATTTT. It translates to CASSYSRGNQPQHF.

The rearrangement uses TRBV11-2 and TRBJ2-7; D is unclear. The germline gives CDR1 SGHAT, CDR2 FQNNGV. The V end was cut by 1 base, the J end by 3 bases, with 7 bases between. The CDR3 loop spans 13 amino acids. CDR3 amino acids: CASSLGQYYEQYF. In nucleotides, the CDR3 is TGTGCCAGCAGCTTAGGTCAGTACTACGAGCAGTACTTC. The whole variable domain, remainder taken from reference TRBV11-2 and TRBJ2-7, is EAGVAQSPRYKIIEKRQSVAFWCNPISGHATLYWYQQILGQGPKLLIQFQNNGVVDDSQLPKDRFSAERLKGVDSTLKIQPAKLEDSAVYLCASSLGQYYEQYFGPGTRLTVT.

With regard to this clone: At one end the junction does not follow the germline gene, possibly because of a read error. V usage is TRBV7-7 and J usage is TRBJ2-3, with D maybe TRBD2 (6 bases). CDR1 is SSHAT and CDR2 is FNYEAQ in the germline V gene (reference sequence). This CDR3 comprises 14 residues. For the CDR3, the DNA is TGTGCTAGCAGCCCGGGGGATACCACAGATACGCAGTATTTT. Protein product: CASSPGDTTDTQYF.

This clone turned up a few times. The rearrangement uses TRBV4-1 and TRBJ1-5; 7 bases fit TRBD1. CDR1 is MGHRA, CDR2 YSYEKL, per germline. Trimming cost V 0 bases and J 5 bases; bases outside gene matches: 7. The CDR3 runs 16 residues. The chain's CDR3 is CASSQDSTGKYQPQHF. DNA for the CDR3: TGCGCCAGCAGCCAAGATTCGACAGGGAAATATCAGCCCCAGCATTTT.

This clone was counted a few times. This rearrangement joins TRBV5-6 to TRBJ2-7; the D gene is possibly TRBD2 (6 bases). V dropped 6 bases and J dropped 3 bases, with 13 bases sitting between them. This CDR3 has 13 amino acids. The germline CDR1 and CDR2 sequences are SGHDT and YYEEEE. The CDR3 DNA reads as TGTGCCAGCACGGGCGGGGTCCTCTACGAGCAGTACTTC. It encodes CASTGGVLYEQYF. Full variable domain (missing parts from reference TRBV5-6 and TRBJ2-7): DAGVTQSPTHLIKTRGQQVTLRCSPKSGHDTVSWYQQALGQGPQFIFQYYEEEERQRGNFPDRFSGHQFPNYSSELNVNALLLGDSALYLCASTGGVLYEQYFGPGTRLTVT.

The J gene is TRBJ2-2, the V gene TRBV19; 9 nucleotides match TRBD1. This CDR3 comprises 14 residues. Looked up from germline, CDR1 is LNHDA and CDR2 is SQIVND (reference sequence). Trimming at V came to 6 bases and at J to 6 bases, leaving 5 bases not matched to a gene. The DNA of the CDR3 is TGTGCCAGTAGCTCACAGGGGGCGGCCGGGGAGCTGTTTTTT. The encoded protein is CASSSQGAAGELFF.

The rearrangement uses TRBV18 and TRBJ2-5, with TRBD2 matching 11 bases. Germline CDR1 is KGHSH and CDR2 is LQKENI. The length of the CDR3 is 16 residues. J lost 5 bases, V lost 6 bases, and 11 bases had no gene match. The CDR3 reads CASSASSSGRGETQYF. CDR3 nucleotide sequence: TGTGCCAGCTCCGCGTCAAGTAGCGGGAGGGGTGAGACCCAGTACTTC.

The chain combines TRBV6-1 with TRBJ2-7; 9 bases agree with TRBD2. Germline-derived CDR1 and CDR2 are MNHNS and SASEGT. V dropped 6 bases and J dropped 5; count of bases not matched to a gene: 11. The CDR3 extends over 15 amino acids. CDR3 region: CASSYRGGRDNEQYF. For the CDR3, the DNA is TGTGCCAGCAGCTACCGTGGCGGGAGGGATAACGAGCAGTACTTC.

Turning to this clone: In the same sample, other DNA sequences code for this CDR3. The chain couples TRBV28 to TRBJ2-7; D is possibly TRBD1 (5 bases). CDR1 is MDHEN, CDR2 SYDVKM, per germline. Deletions cut 2 bases from V and 1 base from J, with 6 bases between. CDR3 length: 13 amino acids. The CDR3 loop reads CASSLAGSYEQYF. The DNA of the CDR3 is TGTGCCAGCAGTTTAGCAGGGTCCTACGAGCAGTACTTC. The variable domain in full, with the rest retrieved from reference TRBV28 and TRBJ2-7, is DVKVTQSSRYLVKRTGEKVFLECVQDMDHENMFWYRQDPGLGLRLIYFSYDVKMKEKGDIPEGYSVSREKKERFSLILESASTNQTSMYLCASSLAGSYEQYFGPGTRLTVT.

The chain carries TRBV15 and TRBJ1-3, with TRBD1 matching 7 bases. The CDR3 covers 16 residues. Trimming cost V 4 bases and J 4 bases; bases outside gene matches: 10. Germline lookup yields CDR1 LNHNV and CDR2 YYDKDF (reference sequence). The CDR3 sequence is CATSTLRQGDGNTIYF. The CDR3 DNA sequence: TGTGCCACCAGCACTCTACGACAGGGCGACGGAAACACCATATATTTT.

This clone was detected a few times. The rearrangement uses TRBV5-1 and TRBJ2-1, with TRBD2 matching over 10 bases. There are 16 residues in the CDR3. V was clipped by 4 bases and J by 7 bases; unmatched bases: 11. Germline-derived CDR1 and CDR2 are SGHRS and YFSETQ. Here the CDR3 reads CASSPRRLAGTNEQFF. CDR3 bases: TGCGCCAGCAGCCCGAGAAGACTAGCGGGCACAAATGAGCAGTTCTTC.

The chain employs TRBV20-1 and TRBJ2-7; possibly TRBD1 for D (6 bases). Germline loops: CDR1 DFQATT, CDR2 SNEGSKA (reference sequence). The V gene lost 4 bases and the J gene lost 4 bases, with 8 bases spanning the gap. CDR3 length: 11 residues. CDR3 sequence: CSAIQGYEQYF. The CDR3 DNA is TGCAGTGCTATACAGGGTTACGAGCAGTACTTC.

The rearrangement joins TRBV19 to TRBJ2-7; D is unclear. The CDR3 is 13 residues long. The germline V and J ends were trimmed by 3 bases and 3 bases, with 9 bases remaining between them. The germline V gene encodes CDR1 LNHDA and CDR2 SQIVND (reference sequence). The DNA for the CDR3 is TGTGCCAGTAGTATTAGTCCCGTCTACGAGCAGTACTTC. It encodes CASSISPVYEQYF.

This sequence joins TRBV2 and TRBJ2-3, with 7 nucleotides matching TRBD2. The CDR3 runs to 14 residues. The germline V gene encodes CDR1 SNHLY and CDR2 FYNNEI. V lost 11 bases to trimming and J lost 2 bases; unmatched junction nucleotides: 10. The CDR3: CAYRTLAVTDTQYF. The CDR3 DNA sequence: TGTGCCTACCGAACCCTAGCGGTCACAGATACGCAGTATTTT.

The chain employs TRBV7-2 and TRBJ1-2, with 8 bases identical to TRBD1. The CDR3 has 13 residues. J was trimmed by 5 bases and V by 5 bases; bases with no gene match: 4. Germline-derived CDR1 and CDR2 are SGHTA and FQGNSA. The CDR3 nucleotides read TGTGCCAGCAGCCCGGGACAGGTTTATGGCTACACCTTC. It is translated as CASSPGQVYGYTF. Combining the CDR3 with reference TRBV7-2 and TRBJ1-2 gives the whole variable domain GAGVSQSPSNKVTEKGKDVELRCDPISGHTALYWYRQSLGQGLEFLIYFQGNSAPDKSGLPSDRFSAERTGGSVSTLTIQRTQQEDSAVYLCASSPGQVYGYTFGSGTRLTVV.

This sequence joins TRBV10-3 and TRBJ2-7, with D possibly being TRBD2 (5 bases). The CDR3 is 12 amino acids. V dropped 6 bases and J dropped 7 bases, with 13 bases sitting between them. Germline assignment: CDR1 ENHRY and CDR2 SYGVKD. CDR3 coding DNA: TGTGCCATCAGCCCCGAGAGGGATGAGCAGTACTTC. Its translation: CAISPERDEQYF.

J is TRBJ2-7 and V is TRBV4-3; TRBD1 matches 11 bases. V was pared by 1 base and J by 2 bases, with 1 base of the junction left unmatched. CDR3 length: 15 amino acids. Germline assignment: CDR1 LGHNA and CDR2 YSLEER. The CDR3 sequence is CASSQGGQGAYEQYF. The DNA of the CDR3 is TGCGCCAGCAGCCAAGGGGGACAGGGGGCCTACGAGCAGTACTTC.

The chain carries TRBV29-1 and TRBJ1-2, with a possible D match to TRBD1 (5 bases). The CDR3 is made up of 16 amino acids. Trimming took off 5 bases at V and 4 bases at J, with 23 bases between the two ends. Germline lookup yields CDR1 SQVTM and CDR2 ANQGSEA. As DNA, the CDR3 is TGCAGCGTTCACAAGAGCCCGACAGCGGGGCTCTATGGCTACACCTTC. Translation: CSVHKSPTAGLYGYTF.

The chain couples TRBV7-9 to TRBJ2-7; 7 bases agree with TRBD2. Germline CDR1 reads SEHNR; CDR2 reads FQNEAQ (reference sequence). This CDR3 comprises 16 residues. V shed 2 bases and J 0 bases; nucleotides not matched to a gene: 7. The CDR3 nucleotides read TGTGCCAGCAGCTTATGGGCTAGCGGAAGCTCCTACGAGCAGTACTTC. The encoded protein is CASSLWASGSSYEQYF.